The T cell receptor beta chain under discussion was sequenced for a study of blood T cells in healthy people across ages. Study-level findings and limits: CMV status of donors was unknown, possibly confounding expanded clonotype changes. In older individuals, TCR beta diversity per million T cells was lower, falling roughly linearly with age.

Roughly 10 milliliters of peripheral blood were drawn from each donor. This clonotype was counted a few times. Its antigen is currently unknown. Together with a sample-barcoded 5' primer, a J-beta primer mix was included in a second PCR lasting about 6 to 11 cycles. TCRdb analysed the 5' RACE reads with MiXCR anew, one entry per CDR3 protein. This sample has some 1,000,000 distinct CDR3 sequences, with under 30% found just once. CDR1 LGHDT and CDR2 YNNKEL come from the germline V gene (reference sequence). V was pared by 4 bases and J by 2 bases, with 6 bases of the junction left unmatched. CDR3 size: 15 residues. The same data also contributed to another study, on T cells of mothers and their children.

The chain couples TRBV3-1 to TRBJ2-3; 7 nucleotides match TRBD2. The clonotype originates from a girl aged 2-15 years in good health. Sequenced sample: blood. The CDR3, as DNA: TGTGCCAGCAGCCCCCCAGCGGGGTACACAGATACGCAGTATTTT. It translates to CASSPPAGYTDTQYF.